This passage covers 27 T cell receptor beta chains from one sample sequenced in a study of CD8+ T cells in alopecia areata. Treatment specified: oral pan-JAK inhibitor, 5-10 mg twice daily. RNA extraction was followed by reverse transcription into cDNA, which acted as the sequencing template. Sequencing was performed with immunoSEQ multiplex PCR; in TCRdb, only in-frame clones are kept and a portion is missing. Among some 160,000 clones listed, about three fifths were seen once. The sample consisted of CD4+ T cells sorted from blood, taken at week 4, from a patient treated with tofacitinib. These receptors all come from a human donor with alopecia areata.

The CDR3 sequence: CASSLAQAPREQYF. DNA of the CDR3: TGCGCCAGCAGCTTGGCACAGGCGCCCAGGGAGCAGTACTTC. This sequence joins TRBV5-1 and TRBJ2-7; D possibly corresponds to TRBD1 (5 bases). The germline V gene encodes CDR1 SGHRS and CDR2 YFSETQ. This CDR3 comprises 14 residues. The V and J ends lost 0 bases and 7 bases respectively, with 14 bases between them.

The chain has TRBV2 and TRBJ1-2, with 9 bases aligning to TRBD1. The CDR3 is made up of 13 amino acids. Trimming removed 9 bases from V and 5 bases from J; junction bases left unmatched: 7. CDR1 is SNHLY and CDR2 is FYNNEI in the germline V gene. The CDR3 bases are TGTGCCAGTAGGACAGGGGCGTCTTATGGCTACACCTTC. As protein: CASRTGASYGYTF.

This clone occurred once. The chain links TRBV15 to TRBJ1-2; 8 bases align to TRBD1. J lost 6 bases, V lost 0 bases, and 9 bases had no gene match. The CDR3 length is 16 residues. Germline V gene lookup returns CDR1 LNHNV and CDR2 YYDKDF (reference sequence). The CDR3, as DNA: TGTGCCACCAGCAGAGATTCGGGCAGGGGGCAGAATGGCTACACCTTC. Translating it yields CATSRDSGRGQNGYTF.

In DNA, the CDR3 is TGCAGCGCGGGGGCGGTCTACAATGAGCAGTTCTTC. It yields the protein CSAGAVYNEQFF. The chain recombines TRBV29-1 with TRBJ2-1; TRBD1 or TRBD2 may be the D gene (6 bases each). CDR1 and CDR2 from the germline V gene are SQVTM and ANQGSEA. V lost 7 bases, J lost 3 bases, and 10 bases lay in between. The CDR3 contains 12 residues.

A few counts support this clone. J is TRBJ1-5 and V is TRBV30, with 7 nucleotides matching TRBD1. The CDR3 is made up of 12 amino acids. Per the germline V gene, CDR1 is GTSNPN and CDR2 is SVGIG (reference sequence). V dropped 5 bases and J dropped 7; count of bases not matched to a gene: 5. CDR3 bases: TGTGCCTGGGACAGGGACCACCAGCCCCAGCATTTT. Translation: CAWDRDHQPQHF.

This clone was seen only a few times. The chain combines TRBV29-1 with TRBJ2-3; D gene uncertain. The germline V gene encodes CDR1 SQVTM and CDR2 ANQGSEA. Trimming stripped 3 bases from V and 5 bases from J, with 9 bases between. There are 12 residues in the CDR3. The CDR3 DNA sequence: TGCAGCGTTGACAAGGGCGAAGATACGCAGTATTTT. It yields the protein CSVDKGEDTQYF.

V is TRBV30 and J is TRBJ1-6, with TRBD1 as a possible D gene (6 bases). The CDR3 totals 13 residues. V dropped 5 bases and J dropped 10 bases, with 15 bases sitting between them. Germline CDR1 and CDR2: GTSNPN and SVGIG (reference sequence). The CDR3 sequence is CAWSNRAESPLHF. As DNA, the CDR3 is TGTGCCTGGTCGAACAGGGCAGAATCACCCCTCCACTTT.

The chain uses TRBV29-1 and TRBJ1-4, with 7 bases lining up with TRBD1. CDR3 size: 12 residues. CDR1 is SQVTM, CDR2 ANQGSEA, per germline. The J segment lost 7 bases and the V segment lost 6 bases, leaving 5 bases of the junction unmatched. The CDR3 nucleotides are TGCAGCGTGACAGGGCGAGGTGAAAAACTGTTTTTT. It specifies CSVTGRGEKLFF.

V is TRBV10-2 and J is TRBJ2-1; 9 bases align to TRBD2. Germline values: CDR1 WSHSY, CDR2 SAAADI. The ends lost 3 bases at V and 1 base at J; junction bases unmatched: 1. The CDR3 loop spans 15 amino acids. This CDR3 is CASSDLAGSYNEQFF. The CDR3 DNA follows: TGCGCCAGCAGTGATCTAGCGGGGTCCTACAATGAGCAGTTCTTC.

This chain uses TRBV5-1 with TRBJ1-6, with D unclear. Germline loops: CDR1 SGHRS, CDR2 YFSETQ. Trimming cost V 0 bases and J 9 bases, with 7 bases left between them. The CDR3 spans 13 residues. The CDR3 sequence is CASSLAERSPLHF. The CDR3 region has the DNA TGCGCCAGCAGCTTGGCGGAGCGTTCACCCCTCCACTTT.

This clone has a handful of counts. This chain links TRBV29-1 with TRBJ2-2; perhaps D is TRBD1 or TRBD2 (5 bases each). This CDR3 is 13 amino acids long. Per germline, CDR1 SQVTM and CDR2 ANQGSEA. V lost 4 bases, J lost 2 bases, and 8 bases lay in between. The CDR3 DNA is TGCAGCGTTGTGAGGGGTAACACCGGGGAGCTGTTTTTT. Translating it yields CSVVRGNTGELFF.

CDR3 in amino acids: CASIRTGEGYTF. The CDR3 region has the DNA TGTGCCAGCATTCGGACAGGGGAAGGCTACACCTTC. The rearrangement uses TRBV2 and TRBJ1-2, with 9 positions matching TRBD1. The V segment lost 7 bases and the J segment 8 bases; nucleotides outside the gene matches: 5. Germline V gives CDR1 SNHLY, CDR2 FYNNEI. The CDR3 runs 12 residues.

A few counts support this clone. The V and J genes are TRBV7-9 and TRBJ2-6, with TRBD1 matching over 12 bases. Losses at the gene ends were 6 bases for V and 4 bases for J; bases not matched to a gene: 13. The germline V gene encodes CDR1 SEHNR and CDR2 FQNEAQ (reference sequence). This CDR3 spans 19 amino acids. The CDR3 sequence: CASRRPGTGGAPGANVLTF. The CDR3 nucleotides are TGTGCCAGCAGGCGGCCGGGGACAGGGGGCGCACCCGGGGCCAACGTCCTGACTTTC. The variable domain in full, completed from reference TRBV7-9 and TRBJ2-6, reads DTGVSQNPRHKITKRGQNVTFRCDPISEHNRLYWYRQTLGQGPEFLTYFQNEAQLEKSRLLSDRFSAERPKGSFSTLEIQRTEQGDSAMYLCASRRPGTGGAPGANVLTFGAGSRLTVL.

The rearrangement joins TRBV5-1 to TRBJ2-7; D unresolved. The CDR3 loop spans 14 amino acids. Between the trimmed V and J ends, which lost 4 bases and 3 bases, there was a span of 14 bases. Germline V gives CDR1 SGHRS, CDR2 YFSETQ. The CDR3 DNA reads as TGCGCCAGCAGCCTCCGGACCCAAAACTACGAGCAGTACTTC. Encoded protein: CASSLRTQNYEQYF.

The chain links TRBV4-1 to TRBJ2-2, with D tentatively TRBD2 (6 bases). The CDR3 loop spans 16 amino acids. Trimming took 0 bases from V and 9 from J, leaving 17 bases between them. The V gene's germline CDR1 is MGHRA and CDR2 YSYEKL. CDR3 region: CASSQDREYRTRELFF. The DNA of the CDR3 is TGCGCCAGCAGCCAAGATCGGGAGTACCGGACCAGGGAGCTGTTTTTT.

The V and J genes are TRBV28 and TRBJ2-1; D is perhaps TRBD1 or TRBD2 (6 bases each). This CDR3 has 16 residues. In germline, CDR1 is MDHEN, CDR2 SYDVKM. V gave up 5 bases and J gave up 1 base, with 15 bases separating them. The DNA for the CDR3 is TGTGCCAGCAGTCCCCTGGGGGGCCCTTCCTACAATGAGCAGTTCTTC. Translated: CASSPLGGPSYNEQFF.

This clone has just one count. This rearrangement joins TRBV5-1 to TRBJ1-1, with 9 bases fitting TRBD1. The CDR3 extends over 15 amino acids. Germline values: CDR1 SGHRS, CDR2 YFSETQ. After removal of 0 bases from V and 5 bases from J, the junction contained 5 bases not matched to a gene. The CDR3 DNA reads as TGCGCCAGCAGCTTGGTGTGGGGACAGGGAACTGAAGCTTTCTTT. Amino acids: CASSLVWGQGTEAFF. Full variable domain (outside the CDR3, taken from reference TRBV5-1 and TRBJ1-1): KAGVTQTPRYLIKTRGQQVTLSCSPISGHRSVSWYQQTPGQGLQFLFEYFSETQRNKGNFPGRFSGRQFSNSRSEMNVSTLELGDSALYLCASSLVWGQGTEAFFGQGTRLTVV.

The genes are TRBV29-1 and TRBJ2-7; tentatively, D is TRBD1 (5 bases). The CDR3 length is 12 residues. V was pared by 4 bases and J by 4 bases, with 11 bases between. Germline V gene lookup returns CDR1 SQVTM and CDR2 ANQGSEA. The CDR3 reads CSVGAGPYEQYF. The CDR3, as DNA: TGCAGCGTTGGAGCAGGGCCGTACGAGCAGTACTTC.

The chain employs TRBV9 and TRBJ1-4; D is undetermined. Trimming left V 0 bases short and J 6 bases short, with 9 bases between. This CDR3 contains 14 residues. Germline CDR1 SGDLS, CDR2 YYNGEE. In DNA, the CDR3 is TGTGCCAGCAGCGTAGCACCTTATGATGAAAAACTGTTTTTT. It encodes CASSVAPYDEKLFF.

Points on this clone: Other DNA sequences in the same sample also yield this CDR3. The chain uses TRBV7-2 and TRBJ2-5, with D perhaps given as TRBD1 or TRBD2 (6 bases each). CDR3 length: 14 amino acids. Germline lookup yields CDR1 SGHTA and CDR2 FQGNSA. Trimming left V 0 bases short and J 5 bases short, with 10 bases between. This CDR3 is CASSLAGGRETQYF. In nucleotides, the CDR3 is TGTGCCAGCAGCTTAGCGGGGGGCAGGGAGACCCAGTACTTC.

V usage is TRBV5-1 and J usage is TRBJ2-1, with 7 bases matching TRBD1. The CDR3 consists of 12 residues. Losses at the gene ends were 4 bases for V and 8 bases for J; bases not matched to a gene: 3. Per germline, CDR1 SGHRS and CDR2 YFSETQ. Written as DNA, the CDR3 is TGCGCCAGCAGCGCAGGGGGATATGAGCAGTTCTTC. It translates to CASSAGGYEQFF.

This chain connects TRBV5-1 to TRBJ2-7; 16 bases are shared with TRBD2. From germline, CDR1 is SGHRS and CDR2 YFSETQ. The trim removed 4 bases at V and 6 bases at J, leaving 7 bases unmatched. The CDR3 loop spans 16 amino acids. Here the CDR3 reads CASSPGLAGGPGEQYF. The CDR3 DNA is TGCGCCAGCAGCCCGGGACTAGCGGGGGGGCCCGGCGAGCAGTACTTC.

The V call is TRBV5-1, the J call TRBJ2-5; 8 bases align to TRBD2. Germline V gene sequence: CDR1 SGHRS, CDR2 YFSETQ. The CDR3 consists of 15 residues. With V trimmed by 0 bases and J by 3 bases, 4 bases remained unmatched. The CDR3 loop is CASSLAGSGEETQYF. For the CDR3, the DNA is TGCGCCAGCAGCTTGGCGGGTAGCGGGGAAGAGACCCAGTACTTC.

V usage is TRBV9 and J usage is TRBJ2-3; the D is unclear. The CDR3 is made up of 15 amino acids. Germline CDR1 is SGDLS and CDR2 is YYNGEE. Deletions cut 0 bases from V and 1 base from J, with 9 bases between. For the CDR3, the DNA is TGTGCCAGCAGCGTAGGGTCATTAGGCACAGATACGCAGTATTTT. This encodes CASSVGSLGTDTQYF.

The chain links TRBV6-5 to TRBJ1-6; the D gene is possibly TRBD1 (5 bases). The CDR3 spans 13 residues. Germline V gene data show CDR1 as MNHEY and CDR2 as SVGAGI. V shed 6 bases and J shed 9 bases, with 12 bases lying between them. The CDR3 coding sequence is TGTGCCAGCAGCCCTCGACAGACTTCACCCCTCCACTTT. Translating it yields CASSPRQTSPLHF.

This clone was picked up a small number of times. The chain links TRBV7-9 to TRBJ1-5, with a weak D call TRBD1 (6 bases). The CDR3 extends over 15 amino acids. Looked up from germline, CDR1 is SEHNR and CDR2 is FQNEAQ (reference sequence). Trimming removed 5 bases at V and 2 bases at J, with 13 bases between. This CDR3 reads CASSNTGRRNQPQHF. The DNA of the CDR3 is TGTGCCAGCAGCAACACAGGGCGACGCAATCAGCCCCAGCATTTT.

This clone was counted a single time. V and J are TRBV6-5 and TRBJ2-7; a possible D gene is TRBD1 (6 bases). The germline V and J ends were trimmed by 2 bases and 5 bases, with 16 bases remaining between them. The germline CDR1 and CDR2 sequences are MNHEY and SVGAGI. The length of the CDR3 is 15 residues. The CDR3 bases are TGTGCCAGCAGTTACAGCGCAGGGGCTATCCACGAGCAGTACTTC. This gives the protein CASSYSAGAIHEQYF.